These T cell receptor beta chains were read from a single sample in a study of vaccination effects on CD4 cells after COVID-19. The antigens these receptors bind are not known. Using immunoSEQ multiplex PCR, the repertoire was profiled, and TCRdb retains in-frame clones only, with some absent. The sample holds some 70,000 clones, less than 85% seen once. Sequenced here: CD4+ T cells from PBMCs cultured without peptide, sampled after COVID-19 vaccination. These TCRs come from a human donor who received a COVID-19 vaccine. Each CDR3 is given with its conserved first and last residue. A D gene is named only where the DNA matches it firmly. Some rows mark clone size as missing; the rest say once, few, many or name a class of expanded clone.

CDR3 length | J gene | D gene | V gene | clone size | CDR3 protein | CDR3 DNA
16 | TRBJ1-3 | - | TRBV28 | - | CASSLSGGGRRNTIYF | TGTGCCAGCAGTTTGTCCGGGGGGGGCAGAAGAAACACCATATATTTT
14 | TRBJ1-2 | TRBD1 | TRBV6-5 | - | CASGSDRVNYGYTF | TGTGCCAGCGGTTCGGACAGGGTTAACTATGGCTACACCTTC
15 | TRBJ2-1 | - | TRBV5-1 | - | CASSYLSRPYNEQFF | TGCGCCAGCAGCTATCTTAGCCGCCCCTACAATGAGCAGTTCTTC
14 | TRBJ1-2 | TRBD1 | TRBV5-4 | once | CASSLEGAGYGYTF | TGTGCCAGCAGCTTAGAGGGGGCCGGCTATGGCTACACCTTC
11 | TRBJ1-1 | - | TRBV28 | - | CASSSFLGTFF | TGTGCCAGCAGCTCCTTTTTGGGGACTTTCTTT
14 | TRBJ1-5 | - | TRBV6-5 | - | CATMGGSSNQPQHF | TGTGCCACTATGGGGGGGAGTAGCAATCAGCCCCAGCATTTT
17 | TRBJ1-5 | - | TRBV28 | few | CASRKGGFIFSNQPQHF | TGTGCCAGCAGAAAAGGGGGGTTTATATTTAGCAATCAGCCCCAGCATTTT
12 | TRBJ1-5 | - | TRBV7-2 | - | CASSFGGQPQHF | TGTGCCAGCAGCTTTGGCGGTCAGCCCCAGCATTTT
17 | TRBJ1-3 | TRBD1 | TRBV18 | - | CASSQRTGIESGNTIYF | TGTGCCAGCTCACAACGGACAGGGATCGAGTCTGGAAACACCATATATTTT
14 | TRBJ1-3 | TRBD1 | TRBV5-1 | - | CASSWGQGGNTIYF | TGCGCCAGCAGCTGGGGACAGGGGGGAAACACCATATATTTT
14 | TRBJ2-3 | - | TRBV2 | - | CASSVSRVTDTQYF | TGTGCCAGCAGTGTGAGCAGGGTCACAGATACGCAGTATTTT
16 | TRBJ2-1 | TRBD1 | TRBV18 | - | CASSPNRGVQGGEQFF | TGTGCCAGCTCACCAAACAGGGGAGTCCAGGGCGGTGAGCAGTTCTTC
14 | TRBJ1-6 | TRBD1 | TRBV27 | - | CASSAWDRGSPLHF | TGTGCCAGCAGTGCCTGGGACAGGGGTTCACCCCTCCACTTT
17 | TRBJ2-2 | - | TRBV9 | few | CASSPQGWGTYTGELFF | TGTGCCAGCAGCCCCCAGGGGTGGGGGACGTACACCGGGGAGCTGTTTTTT
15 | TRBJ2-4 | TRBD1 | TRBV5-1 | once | CASSDRTGSTDIQYF | TGCGCCAGCAGCGACAGGACAGGGTCGACGGACATTCAGTACTTC
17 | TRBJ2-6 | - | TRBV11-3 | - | CASSLDYAGTGANVLTF | TGTGCCAGCAGCTTAGATTACGCAGGTACCGGGGCCAACGTCCTGACTTTC
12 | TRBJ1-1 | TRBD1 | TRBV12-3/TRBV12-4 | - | CASSFQGAEAFF | TGTGCCAGCAGTTTTCAGGGGGCTGAAGCTTTCTTT
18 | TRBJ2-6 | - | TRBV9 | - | CASSVVGVPGSGANVLTF | TGTGCCAGCAGCGTAGTCGGGGTTCCGGGCTCTGGGGCCAACGTCCTGACTTTC
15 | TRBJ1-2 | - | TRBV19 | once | CASSERTTHTYGYTF | TGTGCCAGTAGTGAACGGACGACACATACCTATGGCTACACCTTC
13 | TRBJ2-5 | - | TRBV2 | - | CASSGGVQETQYF | TGTGCCAGCAGTGGAGGGGTCCAAGAGACCCAGTACTTC
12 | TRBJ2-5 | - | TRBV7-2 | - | CASSYRAETQYF | TGTGCCAGCAGCTATCGGGCAGAGACCCAGTACTTC
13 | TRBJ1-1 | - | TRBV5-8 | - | CASSFTVNTEAFF | TGTGCCAGCAGCTTCACGGTGAACACTGAAGCTTTCTTT
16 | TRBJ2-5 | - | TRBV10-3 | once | CAITREPEAAEETQYF | TGTGCCATCACCCGGGAACCGGAGGCGGCTGAAGAGACCCAGTACTTC
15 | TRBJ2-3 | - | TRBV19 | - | CASRIGASSTDTQYF | TGTGCCAGTAGAATCGGAGCTTCTAGCACAGATACGCAGTATTTT
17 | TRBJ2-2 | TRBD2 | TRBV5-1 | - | CASSLGALAGNTGELFF | TGCGCCAGCAGCTTGGGGGCGCTAGCGGGGAACACCGGGGAGCTGTTTTTT
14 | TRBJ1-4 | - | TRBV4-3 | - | CASSLTTANEKLFF | TGCGCCAGCAGCCTCACGACCGCTAATGAAAAACTGTTTTTT
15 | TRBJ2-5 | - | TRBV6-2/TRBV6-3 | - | CASSYSASGVETQYF | TGTGCCAGCAGTTACTCGGCGTCGGGGGTTGAGACCCAGTACTTC
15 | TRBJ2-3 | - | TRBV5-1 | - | CASSPNVGVTDTQYF | TGCGCCAGCAGCCCCAATGTCGGGGTTACAGATACGCAGTATTTT
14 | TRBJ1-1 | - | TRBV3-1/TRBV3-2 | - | CASSPHGTPGRAFF | TGTGCCAGCAGCCCCCACGGGACCCCTGGCCGAGCTTTCTTT
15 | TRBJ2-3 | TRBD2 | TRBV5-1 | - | CASSSGLPNTDTQYF | TGCGCCAGCAGCTCGGGACTACCCAACACAGATACGCAGTATTTT
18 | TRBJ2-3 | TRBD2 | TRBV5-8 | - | CASPGGGPWVVGTDTQYF | TGTGCCAGCCCCGGCGGGGGGCCCTGGGTCGTCGGCACAGATACGCAGTATTTT
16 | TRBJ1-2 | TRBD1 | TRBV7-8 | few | CASSFSGTGSNYGYTF | TGTGCCAGCAGCTTCTCCGGGACAGGGAGTAACTATGGCTACACCTTC
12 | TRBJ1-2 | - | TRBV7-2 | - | CASSLGGDGYTF | TGTGCCAGCAGCTTGGGCGGGGACGGCTACACCTTC
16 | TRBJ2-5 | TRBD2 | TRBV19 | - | CASSSISGALGETQYF | TGTGCCAGTAGCTCCATCAGCGGGGCCCTCGGGGAGACCCAGTACTTC
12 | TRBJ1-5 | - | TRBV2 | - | CASNRRDQPQHF | TGTGCCAGCAACCGCAGGGATCAGCCCCAGCATTTT
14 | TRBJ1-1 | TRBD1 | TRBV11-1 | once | CASSFDRVGTEAFF | TGTGCCAGCAGCTTCGACAGGGTCGGTACTGAAGCTTTCTTT
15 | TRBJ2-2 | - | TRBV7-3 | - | CASSLTAGSTGELFF | TGTGCCAGCAGCTTAACAGCCGGGAGCACCGGGGAGCTGTTTTTT
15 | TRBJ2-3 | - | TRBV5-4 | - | CASSFGGLNTDTQYF | TGTGCCAGCAGCTTTGGGGGCCTAAACACAGATACGCAGTATTTT
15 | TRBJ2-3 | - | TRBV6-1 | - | CASSEQVFFTDTQYF | TGTGCCAGCAGTGAACAGGTTTTCTTCACAGATACGCAGTATTTT
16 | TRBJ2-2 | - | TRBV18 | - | CASSPELQDYTGELFF | TGTGCCAGCTCACCAGAGCTTCAGGACTACACCGGGGAGCTGTTTTTT
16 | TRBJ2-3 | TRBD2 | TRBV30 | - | CAWSLSYGGGTDTQYF | TGTGCCTGGAGCCTCTCGTATGGGGGGGGGACAGATACGCAGTATTTT
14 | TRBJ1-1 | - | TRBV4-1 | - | CASSQTGYLTEAFF | TGCGCCAGCAGCCAAACGGGTTACCTCACTGAAGCTTTCTTT
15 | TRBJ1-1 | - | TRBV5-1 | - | CASSPTSQYGTEAFF | TGCGCCAGCAGCCCCACATCCCAATATGGGACTGAAGCTTTCTTT
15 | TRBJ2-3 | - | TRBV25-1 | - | CASSESGTSTDTQYF | TGTGCCAGCAGTGAATCGGGGACTAGCACAGATACGCAGTATTTT
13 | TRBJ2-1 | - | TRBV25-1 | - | CASSERTFNEQFF | TGTGCCAGCAGTGAACGGACCTTCAATGAGCAGTTCTTC
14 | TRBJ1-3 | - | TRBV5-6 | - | CASSSWTAGNTIYF | TGTGCCAGCAGCTCGTGGACAGCTGGAAACACCATATATTTT
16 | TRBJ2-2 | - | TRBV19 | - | CASKPWAASNTGELFF | TGTGCCAGTAAACCGTGGGCAGCGTCGAACACCGGGGAGCTGTTTTTT
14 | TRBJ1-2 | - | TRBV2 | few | CASSVRDLGYGYTF | TGTGCCAGCAGTGTGCGAGACCTCGGTTATGGCTACACCTTC
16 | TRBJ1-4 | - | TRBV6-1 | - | CASSEGVAFTNEKLFF | TGTGCCAGCAGTGAGGGAGTGGCGTTCACTAATGAAAAACTGTTTTTT
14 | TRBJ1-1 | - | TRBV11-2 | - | CASSLVYMNTEAFF | TGTGCCAGCAGCTTAGTTTATATGAACACTGAAGCTTTCTTT
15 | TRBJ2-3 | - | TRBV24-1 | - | CATSDPTLSTDTQYF | TGTGCCACCAGTGACCCTACATTAAGCACAGATACGCAGTATTTT
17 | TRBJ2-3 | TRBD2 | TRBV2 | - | CASSDGTSGARTDTQYF | TGTGCCAGCAGTGATGGGACTAGCGGGGCTCGCACAGATACGCAGTATTTT
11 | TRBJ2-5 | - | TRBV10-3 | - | CAIKAEETQYF | TGTGCCATCAAAGCAGAAGAGACCCAGTACTTC
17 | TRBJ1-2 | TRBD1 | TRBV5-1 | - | CASSPRTGGGSHYGYTF | TGCGCCAGCAGCCCTAGGACAGGGGGCGGTTCTCACTATGGCTACACCTTC
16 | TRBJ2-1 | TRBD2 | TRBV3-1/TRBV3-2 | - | CASSQDLFRTSIEQFF | TGTGCCAGCAGCCAAGATCTCTTTAGGACTAGTATTGAGCAGTTCTTC
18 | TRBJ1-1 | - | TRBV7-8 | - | CASSLAPGLLRGNTEAFF | TGTGCCAGCAGCTTGGCCCCGGGACTGCTCAGAGGGAACACTGAAGCTTTCTTT
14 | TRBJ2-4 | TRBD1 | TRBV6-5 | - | CASSYDRVRDIQYF | TGTGCCAGCAGCTACGACAGGGTTAGGGACATTCAGTACTTC
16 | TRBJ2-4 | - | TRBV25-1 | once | CASSELGGEAKNIQYF | TGTGCCAGCAGTGAATTAGGGGGAGAAGCCAAAAACATTCAGTACTTC
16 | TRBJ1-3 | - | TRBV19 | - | CASSPATVGVGNTIYF | TGTGCCAGTAGTCCGGCGACAGTGGGCGTCGGAAACACCATATATTTT